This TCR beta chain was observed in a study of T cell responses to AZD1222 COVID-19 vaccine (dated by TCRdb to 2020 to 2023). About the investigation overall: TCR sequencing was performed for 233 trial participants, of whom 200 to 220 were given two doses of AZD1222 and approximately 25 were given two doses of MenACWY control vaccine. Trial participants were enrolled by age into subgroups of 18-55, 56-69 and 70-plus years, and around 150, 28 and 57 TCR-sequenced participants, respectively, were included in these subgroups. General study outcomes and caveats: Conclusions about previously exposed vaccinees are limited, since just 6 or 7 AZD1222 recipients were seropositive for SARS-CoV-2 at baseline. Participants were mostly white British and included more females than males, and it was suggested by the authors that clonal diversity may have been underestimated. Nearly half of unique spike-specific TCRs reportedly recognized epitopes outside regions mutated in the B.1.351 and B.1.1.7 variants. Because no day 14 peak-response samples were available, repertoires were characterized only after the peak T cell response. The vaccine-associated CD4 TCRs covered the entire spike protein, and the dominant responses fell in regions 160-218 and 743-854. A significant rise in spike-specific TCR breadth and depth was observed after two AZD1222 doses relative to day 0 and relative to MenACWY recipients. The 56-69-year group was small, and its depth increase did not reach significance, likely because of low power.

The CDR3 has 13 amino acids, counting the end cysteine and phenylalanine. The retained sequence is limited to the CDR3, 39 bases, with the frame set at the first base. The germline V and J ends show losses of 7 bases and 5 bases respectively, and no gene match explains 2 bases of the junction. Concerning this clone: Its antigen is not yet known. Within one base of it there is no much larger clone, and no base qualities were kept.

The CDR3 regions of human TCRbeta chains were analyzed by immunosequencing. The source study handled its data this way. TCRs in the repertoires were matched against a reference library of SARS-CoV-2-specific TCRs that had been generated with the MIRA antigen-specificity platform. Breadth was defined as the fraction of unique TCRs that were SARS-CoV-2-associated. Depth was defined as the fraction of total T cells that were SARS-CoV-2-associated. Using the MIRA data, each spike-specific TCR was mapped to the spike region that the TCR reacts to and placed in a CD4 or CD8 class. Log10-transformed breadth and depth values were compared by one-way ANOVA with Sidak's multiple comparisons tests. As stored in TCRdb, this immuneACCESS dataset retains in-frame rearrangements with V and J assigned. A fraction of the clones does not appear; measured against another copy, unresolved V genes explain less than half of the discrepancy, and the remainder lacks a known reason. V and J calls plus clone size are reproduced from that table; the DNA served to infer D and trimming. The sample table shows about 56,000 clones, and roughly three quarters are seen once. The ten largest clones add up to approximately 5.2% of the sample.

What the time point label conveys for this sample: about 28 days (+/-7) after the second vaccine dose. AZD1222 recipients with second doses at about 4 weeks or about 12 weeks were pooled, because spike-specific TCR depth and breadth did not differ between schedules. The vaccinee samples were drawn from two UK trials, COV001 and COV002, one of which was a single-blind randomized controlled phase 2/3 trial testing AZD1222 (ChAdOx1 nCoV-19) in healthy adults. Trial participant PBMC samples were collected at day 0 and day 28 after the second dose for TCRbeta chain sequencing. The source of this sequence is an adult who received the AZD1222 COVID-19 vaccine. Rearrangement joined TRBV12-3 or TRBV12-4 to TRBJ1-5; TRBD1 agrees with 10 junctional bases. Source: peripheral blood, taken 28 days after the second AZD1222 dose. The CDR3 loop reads CASTGTGDQPQHF. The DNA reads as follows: TGTGCCAGCACCGGGACAGGGGATCAGCCCCAGCATTTT.